The source of this TCR beta chain is a study of T cells after yellow fever vaccination. Findings of the study overall: Subsequent booster samples again held most clones from primary vaccination (just under 98% CD4, roughly 90% CD8). Some clonotypes were seen in both the CD4 and the CD8 compartments. These made up a small share and likely arose from convergent recombination.

This clonotype appeared many times. The antigen is undetermined. This CDR3 has 16 residues. Trimming took 3 bases from V and 5 from J; bases not matched to a gene: 10. A 5'RACE template-switching step, the method used to make TCR cDNA, added a universal primer site and UMIs. One entry per CDR3 protein, called by TCRdb with MiXCR from the 5' RACE reads. This sample has 200,000 to 250,000 distinct CDR3 sequences, with 3% to 4% found just once. The sample in question was CD4+ T cells sorted from PBMCs, obtained 10 days after the yellow fever booster vaccination. This rearrangement joins TRBV12-3 or TRBV12-4 to TRBJ2-5; 9 bases map to TRBD1. The source is a man between 18 and 29 years old who received the YFV17D yellow fever vaccine. CDR3 loop: CASSFNPGQGQETQYF. CDR3 bases: TGTGCCAGCAGTTTTAACCCGGGACAGGGACAGGAGACCCAGTACTTC.